The 6 T cell receptor beta chains presented below share a single source sample, sequenced in a study of T-cell memory formation after mild COVID-19. Via MiXCR, TCRdb re-called the 5' RACE reads, giving one row per CDR3 protein. This table holds approximately 250,000 distinct CDR3 sequences, approximately 15% found once. Sequencing was carried out using PBMCs or a T cell subset sorted from them (not recorded which). The source of these receptors is a man aged 18 to 30 who had mild COVID-19 (a few samples of this study predate the infection). Cell type and time point are not known.

The chain joins TRBV2 to TRBJ1-6; D not certain. Per germline, CDR1 SNHLY and CDR2 FYNNEI. The CDR3 length is 16 residues. V was cut by 1 base and J by 0 bases, with 7 bases left in between. CDR3 region: CASSEDGGSYNSPLHF. CDR3 in DNA: TGTGCCAGCAGTGAAGATGGCGGCTCCTATAATTCACCCCTCCACTTT.

This clonotype has more than one count but fewer than ten. V is TRBV18 and J is TRBJ2-3, with D possibly TRBD2 on 6 matching bases. Trimming stripped 7 bases from V and 2 bases from J, with 13 bases between. The germline V gene has CDR1 KGHSH and CDR2 LQKENI. The CDR3 consists of 14 residues. CDR3 coding DNA: TGTGCCAGCTTACTTCCGGGAGCCACAGATACGCAGTATTTT. This codes for CASLLPGATDTQYF.

V usage is TRBV7-6 and J usage is TRBJ2-5, with a tentative D call TRBD2 (6 bases). The CDR3 extends over 14 amino acids. The ends were cut back, 5 bases at V and 2 bases at J, with 12 bases in the middle. In germline, CDR1 is SGHVS, CDR2 FNYEAQ. This chain's CDR3 is CASSIGTSQETQYF. CDR3 nucleotides: TGTGCCAGCAGCATCGGGACTTCTCAAGAGACCCAGTACTTC.

The chain uses TRBV5-1 and TRBJ1-2; D might be TRBD1 (6 bases). V lost 3 bases and J 2 bases, leaving 11 bases between the germline ends. In germline, CDR1 is SGHRS, CDR2 YFSETQ. The CDR3 covers 14 residues. CDR3 loop: CASSSAGENYGYTF. DNA of the CDR3: TGCGCCAGCAGCTCGGCAGGGGAGAACTATGGCTACACCTTC.

This clonotype has just a few counts. V is TRBV13 and J is TRBJ2-1, with 11 positions matching TRBD2. CDR3 length: 19 amino acids. Germline trimming cut 1 base from V and 0 bases from J; bases unmatched to any gene: 8. Germline-derived CDR1 and CDR2 are PRHDT and FYEKMQ (reference sequence). For the CDR3, the DNA is TGTGCCAGCAGCTTAGAGGGGACTAGCGGAGGCAGCTCCTACAATGAGCAGTTCTTC. It is translated as CASSLEGTSGGSSYNEQFF.

This clonotype was found a few times. The chain combines TRBV9 with TRBJ1-3; 7 bases agree with TRBD1. The CDR3 loop spans 18 amino acids. With V trimmed by 3 bases and J by 4 bases, 16 bases remained unmatched. Per the germline V gene, CDR1 is SGDLS and CDR2 is YYNGEE. The CDR3 here is CASSEWDRWLGSGNTIYF. CDR3 DNA sequence: TGTGCCAGCAGCGAGTGGGACAGATGGTTAGGTTCCGGAAACACCATATATTTT.